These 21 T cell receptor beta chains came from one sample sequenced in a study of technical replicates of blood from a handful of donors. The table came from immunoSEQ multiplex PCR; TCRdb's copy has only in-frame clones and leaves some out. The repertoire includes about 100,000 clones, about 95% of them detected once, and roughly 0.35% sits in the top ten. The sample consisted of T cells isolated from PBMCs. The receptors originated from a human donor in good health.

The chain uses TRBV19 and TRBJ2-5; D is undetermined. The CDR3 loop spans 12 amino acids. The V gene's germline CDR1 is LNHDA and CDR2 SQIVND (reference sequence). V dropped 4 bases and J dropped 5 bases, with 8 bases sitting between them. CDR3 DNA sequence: TGTGCCAGTAGTAACCAGGCGGAGACCCAGTACTTC. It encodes CASSNQAETQYF.

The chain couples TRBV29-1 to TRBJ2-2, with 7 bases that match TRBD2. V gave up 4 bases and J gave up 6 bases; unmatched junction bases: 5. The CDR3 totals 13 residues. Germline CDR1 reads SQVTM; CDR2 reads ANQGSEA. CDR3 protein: CSVGGRGAGELFF. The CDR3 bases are TGCAGCGTTGGGGGGAGGGGAGCCGGGGAGCTGTTTTTT.

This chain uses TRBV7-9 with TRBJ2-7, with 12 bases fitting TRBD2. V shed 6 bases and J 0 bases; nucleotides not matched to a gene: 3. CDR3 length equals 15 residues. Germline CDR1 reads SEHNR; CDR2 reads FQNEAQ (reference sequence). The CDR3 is CASRPGLAGSYEQYF. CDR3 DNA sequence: TGTGCCAGCAGACCGGGACTAGCGGGCTCCTACGAGCAGTACTTC.

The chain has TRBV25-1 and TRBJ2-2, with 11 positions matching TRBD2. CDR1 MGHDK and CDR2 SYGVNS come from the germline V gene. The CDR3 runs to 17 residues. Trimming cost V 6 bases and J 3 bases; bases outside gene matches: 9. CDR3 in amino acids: CASRAALAGGHTGELFF. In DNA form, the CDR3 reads TGTGCCAGCAGGGCGGCGCTAGCGGGAGGTCACACCGGGGAGCTGTTTTTT.

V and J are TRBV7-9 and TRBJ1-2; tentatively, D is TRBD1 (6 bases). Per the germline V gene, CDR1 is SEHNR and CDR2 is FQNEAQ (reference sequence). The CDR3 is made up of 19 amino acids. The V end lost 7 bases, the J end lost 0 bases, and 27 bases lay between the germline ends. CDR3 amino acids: CASTRALYREQKANYGYTF. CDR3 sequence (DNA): TGTGCCAGCACCCGAGCCCTATACAGGGAACAAAAGGCTAACTATGGCTACACCTTC.

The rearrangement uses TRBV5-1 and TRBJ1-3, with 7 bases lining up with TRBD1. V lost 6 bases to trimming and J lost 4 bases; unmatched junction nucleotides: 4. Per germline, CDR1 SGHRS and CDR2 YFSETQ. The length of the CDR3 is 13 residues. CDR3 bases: TGCGCCAGCACCCAGGGGGTGGGAAACACCATATATTTT. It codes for CASTQGVGNTIYF.

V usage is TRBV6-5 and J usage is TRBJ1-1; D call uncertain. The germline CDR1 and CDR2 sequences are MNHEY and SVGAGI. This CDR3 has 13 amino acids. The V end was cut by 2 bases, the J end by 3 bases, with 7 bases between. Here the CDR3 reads CASSYEAYTEAFF. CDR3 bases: TGTGCCAGCAGTTACGAGGCCTACACTGAAGCTTTCTTT.

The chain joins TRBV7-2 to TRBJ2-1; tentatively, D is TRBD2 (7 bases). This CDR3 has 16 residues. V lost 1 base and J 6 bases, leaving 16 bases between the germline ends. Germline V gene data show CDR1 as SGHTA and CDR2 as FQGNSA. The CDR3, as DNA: TGTGCCAGCAGCTTAGAGGCGGGGGCCTTTGGCAATGAGCAGTTCTTC. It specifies CASSLEAGAFGNEQFF.

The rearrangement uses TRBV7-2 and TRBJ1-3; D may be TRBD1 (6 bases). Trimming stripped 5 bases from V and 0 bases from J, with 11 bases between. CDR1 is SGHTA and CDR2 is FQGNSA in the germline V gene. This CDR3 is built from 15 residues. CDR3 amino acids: CASSIQGLSGNTIYF. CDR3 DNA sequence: TGTGCCAGCAGCATTCAGGGGCTCTCTGGAAACACCATATATTTT.

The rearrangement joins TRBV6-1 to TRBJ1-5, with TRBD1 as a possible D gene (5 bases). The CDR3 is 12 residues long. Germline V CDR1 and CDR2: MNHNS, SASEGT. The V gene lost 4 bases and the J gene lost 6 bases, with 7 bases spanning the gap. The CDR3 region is CASSAQGQPQHF. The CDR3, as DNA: TGTGCCAGCAGTGCTCAGGGTCAGCCCCAGCATTTT.

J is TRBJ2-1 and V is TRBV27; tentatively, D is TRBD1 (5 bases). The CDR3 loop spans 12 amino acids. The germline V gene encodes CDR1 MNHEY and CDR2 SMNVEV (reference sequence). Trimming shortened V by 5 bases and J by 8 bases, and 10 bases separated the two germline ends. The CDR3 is CASSPQGYEQFF. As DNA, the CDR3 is TGTGCCAGCAGTCCCCAGGGCTATGAGCAGTTCTTC.

For the CDR3, the DNA is TGTGCCATCAGACTCGCACCAGAAGCGGGGACCACAGATACGCAGTATTTT. Translation: CAIRLAPEAGTTDTQYF. The chain couples TRBV10-3 to TRBJ2-3; 7 positions match TRBD2. V was clipped by 6 bases and J by 2 bases; unmatched bases: 14. Germline values: CDR1 ENHRY, CDR2 SYGVKD. The CDR3 runs 17 residues.

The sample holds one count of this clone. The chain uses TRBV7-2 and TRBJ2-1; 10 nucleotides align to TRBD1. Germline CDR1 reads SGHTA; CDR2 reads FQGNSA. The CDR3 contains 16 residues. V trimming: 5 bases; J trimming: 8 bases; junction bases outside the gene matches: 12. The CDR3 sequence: CASSPKGQGSGHEQFF. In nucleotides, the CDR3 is TGTGCCAGCAGCCCAAAGGGACAGGGGAGCGGCCATGAGCAGTTCTTC.

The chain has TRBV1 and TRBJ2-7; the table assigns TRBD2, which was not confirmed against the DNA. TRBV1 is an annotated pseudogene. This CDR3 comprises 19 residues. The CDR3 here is CTSSQPRLAGIPPRHEQYF. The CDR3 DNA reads TGCACCAGCAGCCAGCCTAGACTAGCGGGGATTCCCCCTCGGCACGAGCAGTACTTC.

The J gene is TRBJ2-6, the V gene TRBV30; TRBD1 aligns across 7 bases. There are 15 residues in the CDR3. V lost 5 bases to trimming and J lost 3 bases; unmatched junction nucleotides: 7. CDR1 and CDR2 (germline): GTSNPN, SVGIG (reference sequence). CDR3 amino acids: CAWDREVFGANVLTF. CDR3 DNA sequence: TGTGCCTGGGACAGGGAAGTATTTGGGGCCAACGTCCTGACTTTC.

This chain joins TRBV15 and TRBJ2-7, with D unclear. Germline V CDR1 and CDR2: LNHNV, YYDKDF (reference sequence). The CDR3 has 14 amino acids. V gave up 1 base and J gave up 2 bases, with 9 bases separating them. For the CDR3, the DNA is TGTGCCACCAGCAGAGTTTACACAGCCTACGAGCAGTACTTC. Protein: CATSRVYTAYEQYF.

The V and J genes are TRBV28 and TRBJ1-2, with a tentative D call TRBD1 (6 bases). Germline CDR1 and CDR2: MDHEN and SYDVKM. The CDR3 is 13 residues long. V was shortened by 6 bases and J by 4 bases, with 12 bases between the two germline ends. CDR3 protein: CASSETGRYGYTF. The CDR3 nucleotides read TGTGCCAGCAGCGAAACAGGGCGCTATGGCTACACCTTC.

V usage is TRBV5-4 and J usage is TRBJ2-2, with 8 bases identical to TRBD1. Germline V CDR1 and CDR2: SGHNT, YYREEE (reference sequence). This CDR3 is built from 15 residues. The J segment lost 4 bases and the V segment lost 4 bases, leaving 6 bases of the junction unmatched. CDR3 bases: TGTGCCAGCAGCCTCCGGACAGGGCCCACCGGGGAGCTGTTTTTT. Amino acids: CASSLRTGPTGELFF.

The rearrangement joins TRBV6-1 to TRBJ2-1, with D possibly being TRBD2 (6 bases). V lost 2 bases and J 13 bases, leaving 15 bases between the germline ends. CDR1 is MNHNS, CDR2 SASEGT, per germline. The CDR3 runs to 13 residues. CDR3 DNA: TGTGCCAGCAGTGAACTGTGGGACTTTCCACAGTTCTTC. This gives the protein CASSELWDFPQFF.

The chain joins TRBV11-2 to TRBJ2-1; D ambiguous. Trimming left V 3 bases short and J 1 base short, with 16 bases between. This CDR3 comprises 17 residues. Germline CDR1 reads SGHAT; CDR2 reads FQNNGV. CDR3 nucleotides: TGTGCCAGCAGCTTCCTTGTCTGGAGTCGGTCCTACAATGAGCAGTTCTTC. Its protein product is CASSFLVWSRSYNEQFF.

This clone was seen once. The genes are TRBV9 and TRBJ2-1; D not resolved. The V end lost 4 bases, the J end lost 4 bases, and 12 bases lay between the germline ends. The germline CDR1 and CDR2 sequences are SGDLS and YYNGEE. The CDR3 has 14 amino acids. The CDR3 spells CASSQPNRYNEQFF. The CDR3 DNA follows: TGTGCCAGCAGCCAACCTAACAGATACAATGAGCAGTTCTTC.